Listed here are 30 T cell receptor beta chains from one sample, sequenced in a study of cytomegalovirus exposure and HLA in healthy donors. The PCR made use of 60 Vbeta and 13 Jbeta primers. Sequencing was performed with immunoSEQ multiplex PCR; in TCRdb, only in-frame clones are kept and a portion is missing. The sample holds under 140,000 clones; approximately 80% are singletons and the top ten take roughly 6.2%. The sample consisted of PBMCs. Receptor source: a man aged 25-45 years in good health and CMV-seropositive.

J is TRBJ1-2 and V is TRBV27; D perhaps matches TRBD1 (6 bases). Looked up from germline, CDR1 is MNHEY and CDR2 is SMNVEV (reference sequence). The CDR3 is made up of 14 amino acids. V was pared by 2 bases and J by 4 bases, with 11 bases between. For the CDR3, the DNA is TGTGCCAGCAGTTTAGCGGGGGCATCCTATGGCTACACCTTC. Its translation: CASSLAGASYGYTF.

The chain joins TRBV25-1 to TRBJ1-3; TRBD1 matches at 7 bases. The germline CDR1 and CDR2 sequences are MGHDK and SYGVNS. V shed 3 bases and J 0 bases; nucleotides not matched to a gene: 2. The CDR3 spans 15 residues. CDR3 DNA sequence: TGTGCCAGCAGTGAGACAGGGTCCTCTGGAAACACCATATATTTT. Translation: CASSETGSSGNTIYF.

The chain has TRBV6-5 and TRBJ1-1; no definite D call. Germline V gene data show CDR1 as MNHEY and CDR2 as SVGAGI. CDR3 length: 13 residues. The V end was cut by 5 bases, the J end by 3 bases, with 10 bases between. The CDR3 protein is CASSRGRDTEAFF. CDR3 sequence (DNA): TGTGCCAGCAGTCGTGGTCGGGACACTGAAGCTTTCTTT.

The chain combines TRBV11-2 with TRBJ2-7; 8 positions match TRBD2. CDR1 is SGHAT and CDR2 is FQNNGV in the germline V gene. V was clipped by 3 bases and J by 6 bases; unmatched bases: 10. The CDR3 length is 15 residues. The CDR3, as DNA: TGTGCCAGCAGCTTGGACCCGGGACTAGGAGTCGAGCAGTACTTC. It specifies CASSLDPGLGVEQYF. The variable domain in full, completed from reference TRBV11-2 and TRBJ2-7, reads EAGVAQSPRYKIIEKRQSVAFWCNPISGHATLYWYQQILGQGPKLLIQFQNNGVVDDSQLPKDRFSAERLKGVDSTLKIQPAKLEDSAVYLCASSLDPGLGVEQYFGPGTRLTVT.

This chain connects TRBV5-6 to TRBJ2-7; D is possibly TRBD1 (6 bases). The CDR3 is made up of 16 amino acids. Between the trimmed V and J ends, which lost 1 base and 0 bases, there was a span of 14 bases. Germline CDR1 is SGHDT and CDR2 is YYEEEE. The CDR3 region has the DNA TGTGCCAGCAGCTTGAGGGGGATGGGGAGCTCCTACGAGCAGTACTTC. This encodes CASSLRGMGSSYEQYF. Complete variable domain (other parts from reference TRBV5-6 and TRBJ2-7): DAGVTQSPTHLIKTRGQQVTLRCSPKSGHDTVSWYQQALGQGPQFIFQYYEEEERQRGNFPDRFSGHQFPNYSSELNVNALLLGDSALYLCASSLRGMGSSYEQYFGPGTRLTVT.

This clone is a singleton in its sample. The chain couples TRBV19 to TRBJ2-7; possible D gene TRBD1, 5 bases. In germline, CDR1 is LNHDA, CDR2 SQIVND (reference sequence). CDR3 length equals 13 residues. The V end was cut by 5 bases, the J end by 0 bases, with 8 bases between. CDR3 DNA sequence: TGTGCCAGTAGTTTTGGGGCCTCCTACGAGCAGTACTTC. Protein product: CASSFGASYEQYF.

CDR3 DNA sequence: TGCGCCAGCAGCCAAGGACAGGGGGCTCTAGTTGGGGCCAACGTCCTGACTTTC. As protein: CASSQGQGALVGANVLTF. J is TRBJ2-6 and V is TRBV4-3, with 10 bases matching TRBD1. In germline, CDR1 is LGHNA, CDR2 YSLEER. The CDR3 has 18 residues. The junction had 6 bases not matched to a gene; V was cut back by 1 base and J by 3 bases.

This chain uses TRBV27 with TRBJ1-6, with 9 bases identical to TRBD1. The CDR3 consists of 17 residues. V was clipped by 0 bases and J by 4 bases; unmatched bases: 4. Germline V gene lookup returns CDR1 MNHEY and CDR2 SMNVEV (reference sequence). CDR3 in DNA: TGTGCCAGCAGTTTATCCGGGACAGGGACTTATAATTCACCCCTCCACTTT. It specifies CASSLSGTGTYNSPLHF.

The chain recombines TRBV19 with TRBJ2-1; 10 bases line up with TRBD2. The germline CDR1 and CDR2 sequences are LNHDA and SQIVND (reference sequence). This CDR3 comprises 14 residues. With 4 bases clipped from V and 7 bases from J, the junction kept 4 bases outside the gene matches. The CDR3 DNA sequence: TGTGCCAGTAGTAACCTACTAGCGGGAAATGAGCAGTTCTTC. It yields the protein CASSNLLAGNEQFF. Complete variable domain (other parts from reference TRBV19 and TRBJ2-1): DGGITQSPKYLFRKEGQNVTLSCEQNLNHDAMYWYRQDPGQGLRLIYYSQIVNDFQKGDIAEGYSVSREKKESFPLTVTSAQKNPTAFYLCASSNLLAGNEQFFGPGTRLTVL.

The genes are TRBV4-3 and TRBJ2-7; a possible D gene is TRBD1 (5 bases). The V gene's germline CDR1 is LGHNA and CDR2 YSLEER. The CDR3 spans 20 residues. Trimming stripped 0 bases from V and 6 bases from J, with 30 bases between. For the CDR3, the DNA is TGCGCCAGCAGCCAAGATAGGATGAGATCGTCCAGGGCCATCGGTGGCGAGCAGTACTTC. As protein: CASSQDRMRSSRAIGGEQYF.

The CDR3 sequence: CASSRRDTNTGELFF. DNA for the CDR3: TGTGCCAGCAGTCGCCGGGACACAAACACCGGGGAGCTGTTTTTT. This chain joins TRBV21-1 and TRBJ2-2; whether TRBD1, the table's D call, matches the DNA was not checked. TRBV21-1 is tagged as a pseudogene. This CDR3 contains 15 residues.

The chain uses TRBV11-3 and TRBJ2-7; 7 positions agree with TRBD2. Germline CDR1 and CDR2: SGHNT and YENEEA. This CDR3 spans 14 amino acids. Unmatched junction bases numbered 7, after V lost 5 bases and J lost 3 bases. The CDR3 reads CASSRDGGGYEQYF. The DNA for the CDR3 is TGTGCCAGCAGCCGAGACGGCGGGGGCTACGAGCAGTACTTC.

The chain combines TRBV25-1 with TRBJ2-1, with D perhaps TRBD2 (5 bases). The CDR3 is made up of 15 amino acids. Per germline, CDR1 MGHDK and CDR2 SYGVNS. The germline V and J ends were trimmed by 2 bases and 0 bases, with 8 bases remaining between them. The CDR3, as DNA: TGTGCCAGCAGTGAAGGGCGGGCCTCCTACAATGAGCAGTTCTTC. This gives the protein CASSEGRASYNEQFF.

The V and J genes are TRBV7-2 and TRBJ2-7, with 8 positions matching TRBD1. Germline CDR1 SGHTA, CDR2 FQGNSA. The CDR3 extends over 13 amino acids. After removal of 6 bases from V and 4 bases from J, the junction contained 5 bases not matched to a gene. CDR3 amino acids: CASSTDREYEQYF. CDR3 sequence (DNA): TGTGCCAGCAGTACGGACAGGGAGTACGAGCAGTACTTC.

J is TRBJ1-3 and V is TRBV19; TRBD1 might be the D (5 bases). CDR3 length: 15 residues. Trimming removed 9 bases at V and 0 bases at J, with 15 bases between. Germline assignment: CDR1 LNHDA and CDR2 SQIVND (reference sequence). The CDR3 DNA sequence: TGTGCCAGCTATGACAGCGTCCTCTCTGGAAACACCATATATTTT. Translating it yields CASYDSVLSGNTIYF.

This chain joins TRBV11-2 and TRBJ2-2; D perhaps matches TRBD2 (6 bases). Trimming pared 5 bases from V and 4 bases from J, leaving 17 bases between. Germline CDR1 and CDR2: SGHAT and FQNNGV. The CDR3 length is 16 residues. The chain's CDR3 is CASSPKGGTGTGELFF. CDR3 DNA: TGTGCCAGCAGCCCAAAGGGAGGAACGGGCACCGGGGAGCTGTTTTTT.

The rearrangement links TRBV12-5 to TRBJ1-2; D is possibly TRBD1 (6 bases). Between the trimmed V and J ends, which lost 0 bases and 4 bases, there was a span of 12 bases. The CDR3 has 15 amino acids. Germline V gene data show CDR1 as LGHNT and CDR2 as FRNRAP. CDR3 loop: CASGLVTGISYGYTF. The CDR3 DNA reads TGTGCTAGTGGTTTGGTAACAGGGATTAGCTATGGCTACACCTTC.

The V gene is TRBV10-2, the J gene TRBJ2-1; TRBD2 matches at 11 bases. From germline, CDR1 is WSHSY and CDR2 SAAADI. With V trimmed by 5 bases and J by 9 bases, 3 bases remained unmatched. The CDR3 covers 13 residues. CDR3 sequence reads: CASSPSGGIEQFF. The DNA for the CDR3 is TGCGCCAGCAGTCCTAGCGGGGGGATTGAGCAGTTCTTC.

This clone was seen just once. This rearrangement joins TRBV29-1 to TRBJ2-7; 8 bases are shared with TRBD1. Looked up from germline, CDR1 is SQVTM and CDR2 is ANQGSEA. V shed 4 bases, J shed 5 bases, and the junction held 4 bases outside the gene matches. The CDR3 has 12 amino acids. The DNA of the CDR3 is TGCAGCGTTGGGACAGGGTCGAACGAGCAGTACTTC. Translating gives CSVGTGSNEQYF.

The chain employs TRBV6-5 and TRBJ1-2; the D is unclear. Trimming stripped 2 bases from V and 6 bases from J, with 16 bases between. Per germline, CDR1 MNHEY and CDR2 SVGAGI. This CDR3 contains 15 residues. The CDR3 DNA follows: TGTGCCAGCAGTTACACCCCCACTAGTTGGAATGGCTACACCTTC. It is translated as CASSYTPTSWNGYTF.

This clone was seen a few times. The rearrangement joins TRBV6-1 to TRBJ2-7; unclear D gene. Trimming stripped 6 bases from V and 3 bases from J, with 15 bases between. This CDR3 is built from 14 residues. Germline V gene data show CDR1 as MNHNS and CDR2 as SASEGT. CDR3 in amino acids: CASRDSGLLYEQYF. CDR3 DNA: TGTGCCAGCAGGGATTCAGGTTTACTCTACGAGCAGTACTTC.

V and J are TRBV6-1 and TRBJ1-6; D gene unclear. Germline V gene lookup returns CDR1 MNHNS and CDR2 SASEGT. The CDR3 extends over 13 amino acids. V lost 4 bases and J lost 9, with 10 bases in between. The DNA for the CDR3 is TGTGCCAGCAGTGGGGCCCTGGGTTCACCCCTCCACTTT. Its translation is CASSGALGSPLHF.

The gene calls are TRBV4-1 and TRBJ2-1; TRBD2 agrees at 11 bases. CDR3 length: 17 amino acids. Looked up from germline, CDR1 is MGHRA and CDR2 is YSYEKL. V dropped 5 bases and J dropped 4; count of bases not matched to a gene: 10. CDR3 protein: CASSSFLAGGQYNEQFF. CDR3 DNA sequence: TGCGCCAGCAGCTCCTTCTTAGCGGGGGGGCAATACAATGAGCAGTTCTTC.

This sequence joins TRBV19 and TRBJ1-2, with D maybe TRBD1 (5 bases). CDR3 length: 14 residues. With 5 bases removed from V and 7 bases from J, the gap between germline ends came to 17 bases. CDR1 and CDR2 (germline): LNHDA, SQIVND (reference sequence). CDR3 region: CASSPSGGWRGYTF. As DNA, the CDR3 is TGTGCCAGTAGTCCGTCGGGGGGATGGCGTGGCTACACCTTC.

This sequence joins TRBV28 and TRBJ1-2; 7 bases match TRBD1. V gave up 2 bases and J gave up 2 bases; unmatched junction bases: 8. CDR1 and CDR2 (germline): MDHEN, SYDVKM. The CDR3 contains 16 residues. The chain's CDR3 is CASSLNGQEKNYGYTF. CDR3 sequence (DNA): TGTGCCAGCAGTTTAAATGGACAGGAAAAGAACTATGGCTACACCTTC.

The table lists this clone with a few counts. The chain joins TRBV7-8 to TRBJ2-1, with D possibly matching TRBD2 (6 bases). Trimming took off 2 bases at V and 0 bases at J, with 14 bases between the two ends. The CDR3 contains 17 residues. Germline loops: CDR1 SGHVS, CDR2 FQNEAQ. This chain's CDR3 is CASSLIGSPSSYNEQFF. DNA for the CDR3: TGTGCCAGCAGCTTAATCGGGAGTCCGAGCTCCTACAATGAGCAGTTCTTC.

The chain joins TRBV6-1 to TRBJ2-2; D gene ambiguous. Deletions cut 7 bases from V and 5 bases from J, with 11 bases between. Per the germline V gene, CDR1 is MNHNS and CDR2 is SASEGT. CDR3 size: 13 residues. DNA for the CDR3: TGTGCCAGCACGGTCTCTCGAACCGGGGAGCTGTTTTTT. Translation gives CASTVSRTGELFF.

This sequence joins TRBV2 and TRBJ1-2; D ambiguous. This CDR3 is 14 amino acids long. The V end lost 4 bases, the J end lost 4 bases, and 13 bases lay between the germline ends. Per the germline V gene, CDR1 is SNHLY and CDR2 is FYNNEI. In DNA form, the CDR3 reads TGTGCCAGCAGTGGTGATCCTACAGTCTATGGCTACACCTTC. Its protein product is CASSGDPTVYGYTF. The full variable domain, completed using reference TRBV2 and TRBJ1-2, is EPEVTQTPSHQVTQMGQEVILRCVPISNHLYFYWYRQILGQKVEFLVSFYNNEISEKSEIFDDQFSVERPDGSNFTLKIRSTKLEDSAMYFCASSGDPTVYGYTFGSGTRLTVV.

The chain combines TRBV11-2 with TRBJ2-7; tentatively, D is TRBD2 (7 bases). Germline CDR1 reads SGHAT; CDR2 reads FQNNGV. This CDR3 spans 14 amino acids. Trimming shortened V by 8 bases and J by 4 bases, and 18 bases separated the two germline ends. The CDR3 DNA sequence: TGTGCCAGCCGGCTTTGGACAGCGGGGTACGAGCAGTACTTC. Translating it yields CASRLWTAGYEQYF.

The chain recombines TRBV10-3 with TRBJ1-1; D uncertain. This CDR3 spans 13 amino acids. The ends were cut back, 8 bases at V and 3 bases at J, with 13 bases in the middle. Germline CDR1 and CDR2: ENHRY and SYGVKD. For the CDR3, the DNA is TGTGCCATCTCGGGCAGGAGGGACACTGAAGCTTTCTTT. Translation gives CAISGRRDTEAFF.